This note documents a single T cell receptor (beta chain) sequence. Its antigen is currently unknown. TCRdb's table, derived via immunoSEQ multiplex PCR, lists solely in-frame clones and lacks some. The data contain tens of thousands of clones, just over 70% of them singletons. The data stem from a study of a mutant IDH1 vaccine in newly diagnosed glioma. Study as a whole: Commencement of vaccination occurred 4-6 weeks following radiotherapy alone, or concurrently with temozolomide cycles. Treatment recipients were roughly 62% male and about 40% female, and their mean age was roughly 40 years. Whole-study findings and limits: Seemingly, pseudoprogression had no relation to changes in the top peripheral T cell clonotypes.

With 6 bases clipped from V and 6 bases from J, the junction kept 10 bases outside the gene matches. This CDR3 is built from 14 residues. The V gene's germline CDR1 is LGHNT and CDR2 FRNRAP. Noted time point: week 11, during vaccination. Vaccination comprised doses that each held 300 ug of mutant IDH1 20-mer peptide, plus topical imiquimod. The material was peripheral blood mononuclear cells (PBMCs), obtained from a glioma patient whose treatment included an IDH1 peptide vaccine. The receptor was derived from a man between 18 and 29 years old with glioma. Some clones in this sample may be carry-over from other donors' samples. The chain employs TRBV12-5 and TRBJ1-2, with 7 nucleotides matching TRBD1. CDR3 in DNA: TGTGCTAGTGGGGCGACAGGGCTGTACAATGGCTACACCTTC. Residues: CASGATGLYNGYTF.